This T cell receptor (beta chain) was sequenced for a study of long-term antiretroviral therapy in people with HIV. The assay, immunoSEQ v3.0, was run at survey level. Sequenced by immunoSEQ multiplex PCR; TCRdb stores in-frame clones only, minus some. The table shows 20,000 to 25,000 clones, with 85% to 90% occurring only once. This CDR3 contains 12 residues. V lost 6 bases, J lost 5 bases, and 4 bases stayed unmatched. Germline V CDR1 and CDR2: SEHNR, FQNEAQ (reference sequence). This specimen consisted of unsorted PBMCs, obtained 2.3 years after starting antiretroviral therapy. The chain links TRBV7-9 to TRBJ2-7, with 7 bases lining up with TRBD1. The sequence was collected from a man aged 55 to 70 with HIV. The CDR3 protein is CASRRQGNEQYF. CDR3 nucleotides: TGTGCCAGCAGACGACAGGGTAACGAGCAGTACTTC.